A single sample gave rise to the 17 T cell receptor beta chains below, sequenced in a study of blood T cell repertoires in COVID-19. Generated by immunoSEQ multiplex PCR, the TCRdb table keeps only in-frame clones and is missing some. The data contain tens of thousands of clones, 80% of them seen just once; the ten biggest clones take up 15% to 20%. The sequenced sample was peripheral blood. These TCRs come from a man between 65 and 80 years old who had recovered from COVID-19.

V gene TRBV11-3 combines with J gene TRBJ2-1; D is ambiguous. Trimming removed 5 bases at V and 6 bases at J, with 5 bases between. Germline-derived CDR1 and CDR2 are SGHNT and YENEEA. There are 11 residues in the CDR3. The CDR3 loop reads CASSPGNEQFF. DNA for the CDR3: TGTGCCAGCAGCCCCGGCAATGAGCAGTTCTTC.

The V gene is TRBV9, the J gene TRBJ1-2, with D possibly matching TRBD1 (5 bases). Trimming cost V 0 bases and J 0 bases, with 12 bases left between them. CDR1 is SGDLS, CDR2 YYNGEE, per germline. This CDR3 comprises 16 residues. The DNA for the CDR3 is TGTGCCAGCAGCGTAGGGGAACAGGCAGCTAACTATGGCTACACCTTC. Translating gives CASSVGEQAANYGYTF.

The V and J genes are TRBV6-4 and TRBJ2-1; the D gene is possibly TRBD1 (6 bases). Between the trimmed V and J ends, which lost 6 bases and 8 bases, there was a span of 11 bases. The CDR3 covers 12 residues. Germline CDR1 and CDR2: MRHNA and SNTAGT. CDR3 nucleotide sequence: TGTGCCAGCAGCACAGGGTTCGATGAGCAGTTCTTC. As protein: CASSTGFDEQFF.

V is TRBV27 and J is TRBJ2-1, with TRBD2 matching 10 bases. CDR1 MNHEY and CDR2 SMNVEV come from the germline V gene (reference sequence). The J segment lost 6 bases and the V segment lost 9 bases, leaving 5 bases of the junction unmatched. This CDR3 is 13 amino acids long. CDR3 bases: TGTGCCAGTACTAGCGGGATCGTCAATGAGCAGTTCTTC. The encoded protein is CASTSGIVNEQFF.

A single count supports this clone. The chain carries TRBV6-6 and TRBJ1-4; D possibly corresponds to TRBD1 (5 bases). V was pared by 10 bases and J by 8 bases, with 11 bases between. The CDR3 is 11 residues long. Germline CDR1 MNHNY, CDR2 SVGAGI (reference sequence). CDR3 nucleotides: TGTGCCACTCAGGGCTGGGAAAAACTGTTTTTT. Translation: CATQGWEKLFF.

This chain connects TRBV6-2 or TRBV6-3 to TRBJ1-3, with TRBD1 matching 9 bases. This CDR3 comprises 19 residues. CDR1 is MNHEY, CDR2 SVGEGT, per germline. The V gene end was trimmed by 2 bases and the J gene end by 0 bases; junction bases not matched to a gene: 11. Written as DNA, the CDR3 is TGTGCCAGCAGTTACCACGAACCGGGACAGGGAATCTCTGGAAACACCATATATTTT. Amino acids: CASSYHEPGQGISGNTIYF.

The chain links TRBV5-4 to TRBJ2-3; the D gene is possibly TRBD2 (6 bases). Germline V CDR1 and CDR2: SGHNT, YYREEE (reference sequence). V was clipped by 4 bases and J by 2 bases, with 14 bases between them. CDR3 length: 15 amino acids. The DNA for the CDR3 is TGTGCCAGCAGCGAGGAAGGGGAGGCCACAGATACGCAGTATTTT. It codes for CASSEEGEATDTQYF.

V usage is TRBV28 and J usage is TRBJ2-7; a weak D match, TRBD2 (5 bases). This CDR3 has 14 amino acids. Trimming shortened V by 7 bases and J by 1 base, and 14 bases separated the two germline ends. Per germline, CDR1 MDHEN and CDR2 SYDVKM. The CDR3, as DNA: TGTGCCAGCAACAACATTCGGGGTTCCTACGAGCAGTACTTC. It specifies CASNNIRGSYEQYF.

V is TRBV24-1 and J is TRBJ2-2; 7 bases fit TRBD1. Germline lookup yields CDR1 KGHDR and CDR2 SFDVKD. There are 15 residues in the CDR3. With 1 base clipped from V and 6 bases from J, the junction kept 4 bases outside the gene matches. The CDR3 is CATSDFSQGAGELFF. The CDR3 nucleotides read TGTGCCACCAGTGATTTCTCCCAGGGGGCCGGGGAGCTGTTTTTT.

This chain uses TRBV19 with TRBJ1-2, with a weak D call TRBD1 (6 bases). The CDR3 is made up of 14 amino acids. V lost 6 bases, J lost 7 bases, and 18 bases lay in between. Germline lookup yields CDR1 LNHDA and CDR2 SQIVND (reference sequence). The CDR3 here is CASSTSRGAGGYTF. The CDR3 bases are TGTGCCAGTAGCACATCACGGGGGGCAGGTGGCTACACCTTC. Complete variable domain (other parts from reference TRBV19 and TRBJ1-2): DGGITQSPKYLFRKEGQNVTLSCEQNLNHDAMYWYRQDPGQGLRLIYYSQIVNDFQKGDIAEGYSVSREKKESFPLTVTSAQKNPTAFYLCASSTSRGAGGYTFGSGTRLTVV.

The V and J genes are TRBV6-2 or TRBV6-3 and TRBJ1-4; unclear D gene. The CDR3 covers 14 residues. V gave up 2 bases and J gave up 5 bases, with 9 bases separating them. Germline V gene data show CDR1 as MNHEY and CDR2 as SVGEGT. DNA of the CDR3: TGTGCCAGCAGTTACGGAGGAAAAAATGAAAAACTGTTTTTT. Protein product: CASSYGGKNEKLFF.

The chain combines TRBV27 with TRBJ2-3; D is perhaps TRBD2 (6 bases). The ends were cut back, 5 bases at V and 2 bases at J, with 20 bases in the middle. The CDR3 runs to 17 residues. Germline CDR1 is MNHEY and CDR2 is SMNVEV (reference sequence). CDR3 amino acids: CASSLGTSRPSTDTQYF. CDR3 nucleotide sequence: TGTGCCAGCAGTCTAGGGACTTCCCGCCCCTCCACAGATACGCAGTATTTT.

This sequence joins TRBV28 and TRBJ1-2; a possible D gene is TRBD1 (5 bases). CDR3 length: 13 amino acids. Germline loops: CDR1 MDHEN, CDR2 SYDVKM. V lost 6 bases and J 2 bases, leaving 10 bases between the germline ends. The chain's CDR3 is CASSAGGNYGYTF. The DNA of the CDR3 is TGTGCCAGCAGCGCGGGGGGAAACTATGGCTACACCTTC.

This chain joins TRBV11-2 and TRBJ2-1; D is unclear. This CDR3 has 16 amino acids. V lost 1 base and J 0 bases, leaving 10 bases between the germline ends. CDR1 SGHAT and CDR2 FQNNGV come from the germline V gene. The CDR3: CASSLVVDSSYNEQFF. DNA for the CDR3: TGTGCCAGCAGCTTAGTAGTCGATAGCTCCTACAATGAGCAGTTCTTC.

This chain joins TRBV7-2 and TRBJ1-4; TRBD1 agrees at 9 bases. The germline V gene encodes CDR1 SGHTA and CDR2 FQGNSA. The CDR3 spans 13 residues. The junction had 0 bases not matched to a gene; V was cut back by 4 bases and J by 6 bases. CDR3 residues: CASSWTGDEKLFF. For the CDR3, the DNA is TGTGCCAGCAGCTGGACAGGGGATGAAAAACTGTTTTTT. Supplemented by reference TRBV7-2 and TRBJ1-4, the full variable domain reads GAGVSQSPSNKVTEKGKDVELRCDPISGHTALYWYRQSLGQGLEFLIYFQGNSAPDKSGLPSDRFSAERTGGSVSTLTIQRTQQEDSAVYLCASSWTGDEKLFFGSGTQLSVL.

This clone has only a few counts. The chain couples TRBV10-1 to TRBJ2-1; the D gene is possibly TRBD2 (6 bases). V shed 6 bases and J shed 6 bases, with 12 bases lying between them. The CDR3 sequence is 13 residues long. CDR1 and CDR2 from the germline V gene are WNHNN and SYGVQD (reference sequence). DNA for the CDR3: TGCGCCAGCAGCGAAAGGAGGGGCAATGAGCAGTTCTTC. Protein sequence: CASSERRGNEQFF.

The rearrangement links TRBV24-1 to TRBJ1-5, with 9 nucleotides matching TRBD1. J gave up 4 bases and V 8 bases, and 5 bases lay outside the gene matches. This CDR3 has 14 residues. CDR1 is KGHDR and CDR2 is SFDVKD in the germline V gene. CDR3 in amino acids: CATNLQGANQPQHF. The CDR3 DNA follows: TGTGCCACCAACCTACAGGGGGCGAATCAGCCCCAGCATTTT.